This entry describes one T cell receptor (beta chain). Each of the donors was a healthy bone marrow donor. PCR amplification relied on 60 Vbeta primers (plus 13 Jbeta primers). Here immunoSEQ multiplex PCR was the method, and the copy in TCRdb shows in-frame clones only, minus some. The sample lists 130,000 or so clones, around 65% occurring once. The data are from a study of cytomegalovirus exposure and HLA in healthy donors. V lost 3 bases, J lost 2 bases, and 6 bases stayed unmatched. Germline-derived CDR1 and CDR2 are MDHEN and SYDVKM. This CDR3 spans 15 amino acids. The receptor comes from a woman aged 55-75 years in good health and CMV-seronegative. Sequencing was done on a sample of PBMCs. This chain joins TRBV28 and TRBJ1-2, with TRBD1 matching 7 bases. The CDR3: CASSFVDRVNYGYTF. CDR3 nucleotides: TGTGCCAGCAGTTTCGTAGACAGGGTAAACTATGGCTACACCTTC.